The 26 T cell receptor beta chains below were found in one sample sequenced in a study of siplizumab effects on memory and regulatory T cells. TCRdb keeps only in-frame clones here, not all; method: immunoSEQ multiplex PCR. The table shows about 91,000 clones, with roughly 96% occurring only once. Sequences were obtained from naive CD4+ T cells sorted from blood. The receptors derive from a human donor in good health.

This clone appeared a few times. This chain joins TRBV18 and TRBJ1-1; D gene ambiguous. The V gene's germline CDR1 is KGHSH and CDR2 LQKENI. This CDR3 has 13 residues. Trimming removed 3 bases from V and 9 bases from J, with 14 bases in between. This CDR3 is CASSPSFQRQAFF. The CDR3 coding sequence is TGTGCCAGCTCACCGTCCTTCCAGCGGCAAGCTTTCTTT.

This chain uses TRBV6-6 with TRBJ2-1; D uncertain. Trimming stripped 0 bases from V and 11 bases from J, with 8 bases between. The CDR3 totals 12 residues. Germline V gives CDR1 MNHNY, CDR2 SVGAGI (reference sequence). Here the CDR3 DNA reads TGTGCCAGCAGTTACTCGGTGGAAAAGCAGTTCTTC. Its protein is CASSYSVEKQFF.

CDR3 sequence: CASSLSTYEQYF. As DNA, the CDR3 is TGTGCCAGCAGTTTATCAACCTACGAGCAGTACTTC. The chain recombines TRBV28 with TRBJ2-7; unclear D gene. Trimming took off 1 base at V and 2 bases at J, with 3 bases between the two ends. This CDR3 is 12 amino acids long. Germline V gives CDR1 MDHEN, CDR2 SYDVKM. Variable domain in full (rest from reference TRBV28 and TRBJ2-7): DVKVTQSSRYLVKRTGEKVFLECVQDMDHENMFWYRQDPGLGLRLIYFSYDVKMKEKGDIPEGYSVSREKKERFSLILESASTNQTSMYLCASSLSTYEQYFGPGTRLTVT.

The chain has TRBV9 and TRBJ2-7, with D possibly being TRBD1 or TRBD2 (5 bases each). The CDR3 sequence is 16 residues long. Germline CDR1 reads SGDLS; CDR2 reads YYNGEE. The ends were cut back, 4 bases at V and 0 bases at J, with 17 bases in the middle. CDR3 coding DNA: TGTGCCAGCAGCCCACGGTCCGAGGGGTTCTCCTACGAGCAGTACTTC. This sequence encodes CASSPRSEGFSYEQYF.

This chain uses TRBV6-5 with TRBJ1-1, with D hard to call. Per the germline V gene, CDR1 is MNHEY and CDR2 is SVGAGI. The germline V and J ends were trimmed by 0 bases and 0 bases, with 11 bases remaining between them. This CDR3 comprises 16 residues. DNA for the CDR3: TGTGCCAGCAGTTACTCGGGGTATGGGATGAACACTGAAGCTTTCTTT. Translating it yields CASSYSGYGMNTEAFF.

The V and J genes are TRBV30 and TRBJ2-7; 8 nucleotides align to TRBD2. Germline V gene lookup returns CDR1 GTSNPN and CDR2 SVGIG (reference sequence). With 0 bases clipped from V and 0 bases from J, the junction kept 4 bases outside the gene matches. The CDR3 consists of 15 residues. The CDR3 nucleotides read TGTGCCTGGAGTGTAACTAGCGGTAGCTCCTACGAGCAGTACTTC. Amino acid sequence: CAWSVTSGSSYEQYF. Variable domain in full (rest from reference TRBV30 and TRBJ2-7): SQTIHQWPATLVQPVGSPLSLECTVEGTSNPNLYWYRQAAGRGLQLLFYSVGIGQISSEVPQNLSASRPQDRQFILSSKKLLLSDSGFYLCAWSVTSGSSYEQYFGPGTRLTVT.

The chain carries TRBV30 and TRBJ1-5; TRBD1 aligns across 7 bases. Trimming took 4 bases from V and 4 from J; bases not matched to a gene: 7. In germline, CDR1 is GTSNPN, CDR2 SVGIG (reference sequence). The CDR3 is 14 residues long. CDR3 residues: CAWMATGSNQPQHF. In DNA, the CDR3 is TGTGCCTGGATGGCGACAGGGTCTAATCAGCCCCAGCATTTT.

The gene calls are TRBV5-6 and TRBJ2-7; D tentatively reads TRBD1 or TRBD2 (6 bases each). From germline, CDR1 is SGHDT and CDR2 YYEEEE. This CDR3 is 17 amino acids long. V dropped 1 base and J dropped 0 bases, with 17 bases sitting between them. The CDR3 loop reads CASSLLEGGPSSYEQYF. Written as DNA, the CDR3 is TGTGCCAGCAGCTTGCTCGAGGGGGGCCCCAGCTCCTACGAGCAGTACTTC. The whole variable domain, filled in from reference TRBV5-6 and TRBJ2-7, reads DAGVTQSPTHLIKTRGQQVTLRCSPKSGHDTVSWYQQALGQGPQFIFQYYEEEERQRGNFPDRFSGHQFPNYSSELNVNALLLGDSALYLCASSLLEGGPSSYEQYFGPGTRLTVT.

This chain links TRBV27 with TRBJ1-1; D unclear. The CDR3 sequence is 15 residues long. V lost 8 bases and J 5 bases, leaving 21 bases between the germline ends. Germline V gene data show CDR1 as MNHEY and CDR2 as SMNVEV (reference sequence). For the CDR3, the DNA is TGTGCCAGCGCAGATACAGTCCAGTCGGGGACTGAAGCTTTCTTT. Translated, it gives CASADTVQSGTEAFF.

The chain recombines TRBV10-2 with TRBJ1-5; no reliable D call. The V and J ends lost 4 bases and 5 bases respectively, with 21 bases between them. The CDR3 consists of 17 residues. CDR1 WSHSY and CDR2 SAAADI come from the germline V gene. CDR3 loop: CASSALGQVTWHQPQHF. DNA of the CDR3: TGCGCCAGCAGTGCTTTAGGGCAGGTCACCTGGCATCAGCCCCAGCATTTT.

The J gene is TRBJ2-5, the V gene TRBV19, with TRBD1 identical over 8 bases. Per germline, CDR1 LNHDA and CDR2 SQIVND (reference sequence). J gave up 0 bases and V 8 bases, and 11 bases lay outside the gene matches. The CDR3 is made up of 16 amino acids. In nucleotides, the CDR3 is TGTGCCAGTTCCACGGGACAGGCCAAGTACCAAGAGACCCAGTACTTC. Encoded protein: CASSTGQAKYQETQYF.

This chain links TRBV7-6 with TRBJ2-5, with 8 bases aligning to TRBD1. V gave up 5 bases and J gave up 3 bases; unmatched junction bases: 11. The CDR3 has 16 residues. Germline loops: CDR1 SGHVS, CDR2 FNYEAQ. CDR3 nucleotide sequence: TGTGCCAGCAGCACTAGACAGGGGAGAGGTGAAGAGACCCAGTACTTC. Translating it yields CASSTRQGRGEETQYF. The entire variable domain, with the rest obtained from reference TRBV7-6 and TRBJ2-5, is as follows: GAGVSQSPRYKVTKRGQDVALRCDPISGHVSLYWYRQALGQGPEFLTYFNYEAQQDKSGLPNDRFSAERPEGSISTLTIQRTEQRDSAMYRCASSTRQGRGEETQYFGPGTRLLVL.

The V call is TRBV7-9, the J call TRBJ2-5; D is perhaps TRBD1 (7 bases). The CDR3 length is 15 residues. Germline values: CDR1 SEHNR, CDR2 FQNEAQ (reference sequence). Trimming pared 2 bases from V and 5 bases from J, leaving 15 bases between. The CDR3 DNA follows: TGTGCCAGCAGCTTATCTCAGGCAGGGGGGGAGACCCAGTACTTC. This codes for CASSLSQAGGETQYF. The entire variable domain, with the rest obtained from reference TRBV7-9 and TRBJ2-5, is as follows: DTGVSQNPRHKITKRGQNVTFRCDPISEHNRLYWYRQTLGQGPEFLTYFQNEAQLEKSRLLSDRFSAERPKGSFSTLEIQRTEQGDSAMYLCASSLSQAGGETQYFGPGTRLLVL.

The genes are TRBV5-1 and TRBJ1-3, with D uncertain. V lost 4 bases and J lost 2, with 13 bases in between. The CDR3 runs 15 residues. The germline gives CDR1 SGHRS, CDR2 YFSETQ. CDR3 residues: CASSLGEVTGNTIYF. CDR3 DNA: TGCGCCAGCAGCCTAGGAGAAGTGACTGGAAACACCATATATTTT.

This rearrangement joins TRBV2 to TRBJ2-2; D is unclear. CDR1 and CDR2 (germline): SNHLY, FYNNEI. The CDR3 contains 15 residues. Trimming took off 4 bases at V and 2 bases at J, with 11 bases between the two ends. The CDR3 region is CASSGTPLNTGELFF. The CDR3 bases are TGTGCCAGCAGTGGGACCCCTCTCAACACCGGGGAGCTGTTTTTT. The full variable domain, completed using reference TRBV2 and TRBJ2-2, is EPEVTQTPSHQVTQMGQEVILRCVPISNHLYFYWYRQILGQKVEFLVSFYNNEISEKSEIFDDQFSVERPDGSNFTLKIRSTKLEDSAMYFCASSGTPLNTGELFFGEGSRLTVL.

The V gene is TRBV4-3, the J gene TRBJ1-2, with D unresolved. The CDR3 has 15 residues. The germline V gene has CDR1 LGHNA and CDR2 YSLEER. The V end was cut by 0 bases, the J end by 5 bases, with 13 bases between. CDR3 loop: CASSQDGQETYGYTF. The DNA of the CDR3 is TGCGCCAGCAGCCAAGACGGGCAGGAAACTTATGGCTACACCTTC.

V usage is TRBV9 and J usage is TRBJ1-6; 7 bases are a match to TRBD1. After removal of 4 bases from V and 6 bases from J, the junction contained 4 bases not matched to a gene. CDR3 length equals 14 residues. Germline loops: CDR1 SGDLS, CDR2 YYNGEE. The CDR3 is CASSLGQINSPLHF. DNA of the CDR3: TGTGCCAGCAGCTTGGGACAGATTAATTCACCCCTCCACTTT.

The rearrangement joins TRBV6-5 to TRBJ2-7; 7 positions match TRBD1. Germline V gene sequence: CDR1 MNHEY, CDR2 SVGAGI. The CDR3 is 15 amino acids. Trimming cost V 4 bases and J 2 bases; bases outside gene matches: 8. DNA for the CDR3: TGTGCCAGCAGTTCAGGACGGACAGGACCCTACGAGCAGTACTTC. Translating gives CASSSGRTGPYEQYF.

The V and J genes are TRBV28 and TRBJ1-4, with TRBD1 matching over 10 bases. J lost 5 bases, V lost 3 bases, and 6 bases had no gene match. This CDR3 region has 16 residues. Germline assignment: CDR1 MDHEN and CDR2 SYDVKM. The CDR3 loop reads CASSFGPGQGNEKLFF. Here the CDR3 DNA reads TGTGCCAGCAGTTTCGGACCGGGACAGGGGAATGAAAAACTGTTTTTT. The full variable domain, rest sourced from reference TRBV28 and TRBJ1-4, is DVKVTQSSRYLVKRTGEKVFLECVQDMDHENMFWYRQDPGLGLRLIYFSYDVKMKEKGDIPEGYSVSREKKERFSLILESASTNQTSMYLCASSFGPGQGNEKLFFGSGTQLSVL.

The V gene is TRBV10-1, the J gene TRBJ1-1; D is uncertain. Germline V CDR1 and CDR2: WNHNN, SYGVQD (reference sequence). This CDR3 has 16 residues. V gave up 7 bases and J gave up 3 bases, with 21 bases separating them. As DNA, the CDR3 is TGCGCCAGCATCAATTGGTGGTTTGGAAGGGACACTGAAGCTTTCTTT. Translation gives CASINWWFGRDTEAFF.

V gene TRBV7-7 combines with J gene TRBJ2-5; unclear D gene. The germline V gene encodes CDR1 SSHAT and CDR2 FNYEAQ (reference sequence). V gave up 3 bases and J gave up 1 base, with 12 bases separating them. This CDR3 contains 15 residues. CDR3 loop: CASSLIPAVQETQYF. The CDR3 bases are TGTGCCAGCAGCTTGATCCCGGCAGTCCAAGAGACCCAGTACTTC.

V usage is TRBV5-4 and J usage is TRBJ2-3; D uncertain. Germline-derived CDR1 and CDR2 are SGHNT and YYREEE (reference sequence). This CDR3 has 16 amino acids. V was trimmed by 3 bases and J by 1 base, leaving 15 bases between them. The chain's CDR3 is CASSSRQQIGTDTQYF. The CDR3 bases are TGTGCCAGCAGCTCGAGACAACAGATTGGCACAGATACGCAGTATTTT.

The CDR3 reads CASSLNWDAIRPQHF. For the CDR3, the DNA is TGTGCCAGCAGTTTAAATTGGGATGCAATTCGGCCCCAGCATTTT. V and J are TRBV6-5 and TRBJ1-5; D ambiguous. This CDR3 is built from 15 residues. V lost 4 bases to trimming and J lost 9 bases, with 19 bases between them. Germline assignment: CDR1 MNHEY and CDR2 SVGAGI.

The chain carries TRBV19 and TRBJ1-2; the match to TRBD1 covers 7 bases. With 3 bases clipped from V and 5 bases from J, the junction kept 3 bases outside the gene matches. CDR3 length equals 13 residues. Per germline, CDR1 LNHDA and CDR2 SQIVND (reference sequence). The CDR3 DNA sequence: TGTGCCAGTAGTATGGGGACAGCGTATGGCTACACCTTC. Amino acid sequence: CASSMGTAYGYTF.

The chain carries TRBV19 and TRBJ1-1, with 7 bases aligning to TRBD1. Germline V gene lookup returns CDR1 LNHDA and CDR2 SQIVND (reference sequence). CDR3 length equals 18 residues. The trim removed 3 bases at V and 5 bases at J, leaving 18 bases unmatched. The CDR3 sequence: CASSIVTGAGGLWTEAFF. The CDR3 nucleotides read TGTGCCAGTAGTATCGTCACAGGGGCCGGCGGGTTGTGGACTGAAGCTTTCTTT.

V and J are TRBV5-1 and TRBJ2-5; TRBD1 matches at 7 bases. The CDR3 is 14 amino acids. Germline CDR1 and CDR2: SGHRS and YFSETQ. The ends lost 4 bases at V and 4 bases at J; junction bases unmatched: 7. The CDR3 nucleotides are TGCGCCAGCAGCGTCGACAGGGTTTCAGAGACCCAGTACTTC. Its translation: CASSVDRVSETQYF.